This section outlines one TCR beta chain sequence together with its context. This sample was included in a study of blood T cell repertoires in COVID-19. As processed by the authors: From reference gene primer amplification, estimates of nucleated cell counts were derived. TCRdb keeps only in-frame clones here, not all; method: immunoSEQ multiplex PCR. V and J calls and clone size follow that table, whereas D and trimming were derived from the DNA. This sample has 650,000 to 800,000 clones; 85% to 90% occur once, and the top ten carry 0.2% to 0.3%. The V gene lost 1 base and the J gene lost 4 bases, with 5 bases spanning the gap. Germline loops: CDR1 MNHNS, CDR2 SASEGT. The CDR3 length is 12 residues.

The receptor's source is a woman aged 18-35 years with acute or convalescent COVID-19. The sequencing sample was made of peripheral blood. The rearrangement uses TRBV6-1 and TRBJ2-7; D is undetermined. The CDR3 loop reads CASSEGLYEQYF. DNA for the CDR3: TGTGCCAGCAGTGAAGGACTGTACGAGCAGTACTTC.